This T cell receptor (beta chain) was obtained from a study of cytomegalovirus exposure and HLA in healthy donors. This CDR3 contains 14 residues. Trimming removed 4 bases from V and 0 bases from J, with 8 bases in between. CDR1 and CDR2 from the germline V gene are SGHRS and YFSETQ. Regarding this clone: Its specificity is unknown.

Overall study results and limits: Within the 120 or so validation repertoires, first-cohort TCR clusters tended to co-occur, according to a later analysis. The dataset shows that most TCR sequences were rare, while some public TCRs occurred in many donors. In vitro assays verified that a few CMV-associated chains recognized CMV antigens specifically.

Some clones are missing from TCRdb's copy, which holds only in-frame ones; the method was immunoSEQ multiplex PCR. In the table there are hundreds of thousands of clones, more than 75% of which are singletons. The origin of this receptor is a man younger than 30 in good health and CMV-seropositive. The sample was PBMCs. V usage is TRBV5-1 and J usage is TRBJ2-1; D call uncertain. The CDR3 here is CASSPIHSYNEQFF. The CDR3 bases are TGCGCCAGCAGCCCGATCCACTCCTACAATGAGCAGTTCTTC.